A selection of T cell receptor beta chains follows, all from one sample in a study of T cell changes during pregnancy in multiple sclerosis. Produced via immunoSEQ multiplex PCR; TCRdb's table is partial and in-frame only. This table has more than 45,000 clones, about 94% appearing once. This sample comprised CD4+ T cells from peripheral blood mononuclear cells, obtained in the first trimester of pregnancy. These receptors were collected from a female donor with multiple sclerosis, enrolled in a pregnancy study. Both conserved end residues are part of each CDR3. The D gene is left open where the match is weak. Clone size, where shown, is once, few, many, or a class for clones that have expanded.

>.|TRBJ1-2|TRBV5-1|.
CASSPGLANYGYTF
TGCGCCAGCAGCCCCGGTTTGGCTAACTATGGCTACACCTTC
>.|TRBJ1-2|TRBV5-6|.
CASSLVTANYGYTF
TGTGCCAGCAGCTTGGTGACAGCTAACTATGGCTACACCTTC
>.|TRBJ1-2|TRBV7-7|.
CASSLVAGSGYTF
TGTGCTAGCAGCTTAGTAGCGGGGAGCGGCTACACCTTC
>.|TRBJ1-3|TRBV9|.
CASSGVLSGAGNTIYF
TGTGCCAGCAGCGGGGTACTATCAGGGGCTGGAAACACCATATATTTT
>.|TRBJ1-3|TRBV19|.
CASSIGGISKIGNTIYF
TGTGCCAGTAGTATAGGAGGGATTTCGAAAATCGGAAACACCATATATTTT
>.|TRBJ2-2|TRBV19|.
CASNPRGQYTGELFF
TGTGCCAGTAACCCCCGTGGGCAGTACACCGGGGAGCTGTTTTTT
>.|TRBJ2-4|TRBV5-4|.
CASSLGPGQNYKNIQYF
TGTGCCAGCAGCTTGGGGCCTGGCCAGAACTACAAAAACATTCAGTACTTC
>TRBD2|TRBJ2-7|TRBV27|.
CASSAPGLAVKEQYF
TGTGCCAGCAGCGCACCGGGACTAGCGGTTAAAGAGCAGTACTTC
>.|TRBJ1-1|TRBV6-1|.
CASTTFKRVEAFF
TGTGCCAGCACAACGTTCAAGAGGGTGGAAGCTTTCTTT
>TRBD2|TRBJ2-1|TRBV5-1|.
CASSPLGGGANEQFF
TGCGCCAGCAGCCCACTTGGCGGGGGGGCCAATGAGCAGTTCTTC
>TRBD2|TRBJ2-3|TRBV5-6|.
CASSLVAGGTDTQYF
TGTGCCAGCAGCTTGGTAGCGGGAGGCACAGATACGCAGTATTTT
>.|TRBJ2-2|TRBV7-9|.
CASSPRGGNTGELFF
TGTGCCAGCAGCCCGAGGGGGGGGAACACCGGGGAGCTGTTTTTT
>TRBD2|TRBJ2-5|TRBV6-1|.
CASSDLEGLAGKEETQYF
TGTGCCAGCAGTGATTTGGAGGGACTAGCGGGAAAAGAAGAGACCCAGTACTTC
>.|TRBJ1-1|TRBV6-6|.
CASSYDILGDTEAFF
TGTGCCAGCAGTTACGACATCCTAGGGGACACTGAAGCTTTCTTT
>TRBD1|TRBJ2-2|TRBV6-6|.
CASSYRGGRTTGELFF
TGTGCCAGCAGTTATAGAGGGGGCCGAACCACCGGGGAGCTGTTTTTT
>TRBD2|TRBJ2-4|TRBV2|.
CASRGGLLAKNIQYF
TGTGCCAGCAGGGGAGGGCTCCTAGCCAAAAACATTCAGTACTTC
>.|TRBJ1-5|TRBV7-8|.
CASSLETRGQPQHF
TGTGCCAGCAGCTTAGAGACCAGGGGTCAGCCCCAGCATTTT
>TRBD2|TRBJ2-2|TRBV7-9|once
CASSLITSGGPPLGELFF
TGTGCCAGCAGCTTAATCACTAGCGGGGGGCCCCCGCTCGGGGAGCTGTTTTTT
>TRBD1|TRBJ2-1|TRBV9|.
CASSARQGWNEQFF
TGTGCCAGCAGCGCCCGACAGGGGTGGAATGAGCAGTTCTTC
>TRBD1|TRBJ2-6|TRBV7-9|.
CASSFATGAGANVLTF
TGTGCCAGCAGCTTTGCCACAGGGGCTGGGGCCAACGTCCTGACTTTC
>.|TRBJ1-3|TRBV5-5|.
CASSKEVVSGNTIYF
TGTGCCAGCAGCAAGGAGGTGGTCTCTGGAAACACCATATATTTT
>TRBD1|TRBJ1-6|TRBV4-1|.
CASSQEGQYNSPLHF
TGCGCCAGCAGCCAAGAGGGACAGTATAATTCACCCCTCCACTTT
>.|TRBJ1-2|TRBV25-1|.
CASSAGSYGYTF
TGTGCCAGCAGTGCCGGGAGCTATGGCTACACCTTC
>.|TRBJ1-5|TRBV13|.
CASSQGPLLGNQPQHF
TGTGCCAGCAGCCAGGGCCCATTGCTCGGCAATCAGCCCCAGCATTTT
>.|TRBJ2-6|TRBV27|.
CASTGTGGNQAGANVLTF
TGTGCCAGCACCGGCACAGGCGGTAATCAGGCTGGGGCCAACGTCCTGACTTTC
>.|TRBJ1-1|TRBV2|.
CASSSGVKNTEAFF
TGTGCCAGCAGTTCGGGGGTTAAGAACACTGAAGCTTTCTTT
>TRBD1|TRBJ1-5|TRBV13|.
CASSLKGPTGLRLSNQPQHF
TGTGCCAGCAGCTTAAAGGGGCCGACAGGGTTGCGACTTAGCAATCAGCCCCAGCATTTT
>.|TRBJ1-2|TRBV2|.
CASSVRVDGYTF
TGTGCCAGCAGTGTCAGGGTGGATGGCTACACCTTC
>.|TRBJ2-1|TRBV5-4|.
CASSQGLGAYNEQFF
TGTGCCAGCAGCCAGGGACTGGGAGCCTACAATGAGCAGTTCTTC
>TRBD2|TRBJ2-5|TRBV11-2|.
CASSPFSGGAKKTQYF
TGTGCCAGCAGCCCTTTTAGCGGGGGGGCTAAGAAGACCCAGTACTTC
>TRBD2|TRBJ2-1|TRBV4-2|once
CASSQDLRAGGSDEQFF
TGTGCCAGCAGCCAAGATCTTCGGGCGGGGGGGTCCGATGAGCAGTTCTTC
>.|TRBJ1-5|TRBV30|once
CAWSNVNQPQHF
TGTGCCTGGAGTAATGTAAATCAGCCCCAGCATTTT
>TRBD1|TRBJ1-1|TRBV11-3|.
CASSRDRVNTEAFF
TGTGCCAGCAGCCGAGACAGGGTGAACACTGAAGCTTTCTTT
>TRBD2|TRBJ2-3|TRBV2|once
CASSPIGLAGTDTQYF
TGTGCCAGCAGCCCCATAGGACTAGCGGGGACAGATACGCAGTATTTT
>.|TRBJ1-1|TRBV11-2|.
CASSDFRGGGLNTEAFF
TGTGCCAGCAGCGACTTCCGGGGGGGAGGTCTGAACACTGAAGCTTTCTTT
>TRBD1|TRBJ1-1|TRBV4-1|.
CASSQYGTDDDTEAFF
TGCGCCAGCAGCCAGTACGGGACAGACGATGACACTGAAGCTTTCTTT
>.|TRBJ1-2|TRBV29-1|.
CSVEGPGNYGYTF
TGCAGCGTTGAAGGGCCAGGGAACTATGGCTACACCTTC
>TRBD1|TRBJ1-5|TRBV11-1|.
CASSRGQGDQPQHF
TGTGCCAGCAGCCGTGGACAGGGGGATCAGCCCCAGCATTTT
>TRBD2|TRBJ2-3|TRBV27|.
CASSLRLAGTDTQYF
TGTGCCAGCAGTTTACGGCTAGCGGGCACAGATACGCAGTATTTT
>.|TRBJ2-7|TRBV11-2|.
CASSLDWSPVAYEQYF
TGTGCCAGCAGCTTAGATTGGTCCCCTGTAGCCTACGAGCAGTACTTC
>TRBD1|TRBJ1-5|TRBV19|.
CASRQGQGNQPQHF
TGTGCCAGCCGACAGGGACAAGGGAATCAGCCCCAGCATTTT
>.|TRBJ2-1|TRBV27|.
CASRGGPAHEQFF
TGTGCCAGCAGGGGGGGACCCGCACATGAGCAGTTCTTC
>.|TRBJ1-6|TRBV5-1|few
CASSLYSGSNSPLHF
TGCGCCAGCAGCTTGTATTCCGGGAGTAATTCACCCCTCCACTTT
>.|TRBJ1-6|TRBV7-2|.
CATGGVTSPLHF
TGTGCCACCGGAGGAGTTACTTCACCCCTCCACTTT
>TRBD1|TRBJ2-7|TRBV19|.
CASRRDRRAYEQYF
TGTGCCAGTAGGAGGGACAGGAGGGCCTACGAGCAGTACTTC
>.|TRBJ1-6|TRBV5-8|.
CASSLRQPRNSPLHF
TGTGCCAGCAGCTTACGTCAACCGCGCAATTCACCCCTCCACTTT
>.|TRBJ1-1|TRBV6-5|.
CASSYSNWNREAFF
TGTGCCAGCAGTTACTCGAACTGGAACAGGGAAGCTTTCTTT
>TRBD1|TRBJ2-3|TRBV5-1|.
CASSRDSAGTDTQYF
TGCGCCAGCAGCCGGGACAGTGCTGGCACAGATACGCAGTATTTT
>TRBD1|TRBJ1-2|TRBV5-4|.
CASSEEGQGALGYTF
TGTGCCAGCAGCGAGGAAGGACAGGGGGCACTTGGCTACACCTTC
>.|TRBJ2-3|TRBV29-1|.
CSVVPGIVTDTQYF
TGCAGCGTTGTTCCAGGGATTGTAACAGATACGCAGTATTTT
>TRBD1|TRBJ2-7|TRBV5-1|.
CASSVPGQYNEQYF
TGCGCCAGCAGCGTTCCGGGACAGTACAACGAGCAGTACTTC
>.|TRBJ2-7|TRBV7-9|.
CASSLEGFYEQYF
TGTGCCAGCAGCTTAGAGGGGTTCTACGAGCAGTACTTC
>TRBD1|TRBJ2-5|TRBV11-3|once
CASSRTGQETQYF
TGTGCCAGCAGCCGGACAGGCCAAGAGACCCAGTACTTC
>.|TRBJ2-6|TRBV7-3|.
CASSLIGGTSGANVLTF
TGTGCCAGCAGCTTAATAGGGGGTACCTCTGGGGCCAACGTCCTGACTTTC
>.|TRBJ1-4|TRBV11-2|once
CASRDNSEKLFF
TGTGCCAGCAGGGACAATAGTGAAAAACTGTTTTTT
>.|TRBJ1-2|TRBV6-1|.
CATNRVNYGYTF
TGTGCCACCAACAGGGTGAACTATGGCTACACCTTC
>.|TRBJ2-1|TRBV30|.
CAWAREVGNEQFF
TGTGCCTGGGCGCGTGAGGTTGGGAATGAGCAGTTCTTC
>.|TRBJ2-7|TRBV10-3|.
CAISKTYEQYF
TGTGCCATCAGCAAAACCTACGAGCAGTACTTC
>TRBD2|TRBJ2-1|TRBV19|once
CASSSNGLGTSGGNEQFF
TGTGCCAGTAGTTCTAATGGGTTGGGGACTAGCGGGGGCAACGAGCAGTTCTTC
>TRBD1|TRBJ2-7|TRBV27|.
CASSLRAGGREQYF
TGTGCCAGCAGTTTACGGGCAGGGGGTCGAGAGCAGTACTTC